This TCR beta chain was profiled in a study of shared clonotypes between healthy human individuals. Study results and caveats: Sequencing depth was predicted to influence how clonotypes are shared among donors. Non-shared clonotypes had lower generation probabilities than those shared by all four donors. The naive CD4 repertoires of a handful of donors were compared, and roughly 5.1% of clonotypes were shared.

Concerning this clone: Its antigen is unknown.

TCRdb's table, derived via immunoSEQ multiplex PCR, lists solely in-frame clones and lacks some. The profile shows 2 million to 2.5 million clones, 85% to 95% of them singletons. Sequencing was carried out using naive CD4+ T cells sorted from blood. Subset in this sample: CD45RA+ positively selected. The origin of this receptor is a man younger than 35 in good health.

CDR3: CASSFRGAGQPQHF. The CDR3 DNA follows: TGTGCCAGCAGTTTCCGGGGGGCAGGTCAGCCCCAGCATTTT. The rearrangement joins TRBV27 to TRBJ1-5; D perhaps matches TRBD1 (6 bases). The CDR3 runs to 14 residues. V lost 3 bases to trimming and J lost 6 bases, with 12 bases between them. The germline gives CDR1 MNHEY, CDR2 SMNVEV (reference sequence).